The T cell receptor (beta chain) under discussion was sequenced for a study of T-cell memory formation after mild COVID-19. TCR alpha and TCR beta cDNA libraries carrying sample barcodes and UMIs were produced by 5'RACE using constant-segment primers. TCRdb analysed the 5' RACE reads with MiXCR anew, one entry per CDR3 protein. The sample lists more than 150,000 distinct CDR3 sequences; around a sixth were seen once. Looked up from germline, CDR1 is SGHRS and CDR2 is YFSETQ. This CDR3 comprises 14 residues. V lost 4 bases and J 0 bases, leaving 11 bases between the germline ends. Comments on this clonotype: Its antigen is still unknown.

Points from the study as a whole: Memory from before infection featured some responding clones, which suggests cross-reactive memory joined. CD4+ bias marked clones expanding day 15 to 37, unlike balanced contracting clones. Researchers could not confirm that second-wave clones peaking on day 37 targeted SARS-CoV-2.

Sequencing was performed on PBMCs or a T cell subset sorted from them (not recorded which). The sequence came from a man aged 18 to 35 who had mild COVID-19 (a few samples of this study predate the infection). Cell type and time point are not known. The V and J genes are TRBV5-1 and TRBJ2-7; D not certain. The chain's CDR3 is CASSLRPSSYEQYF. The CDR3 bases are TGCGCCAGCAGCCTCAGGCCGAGCTCCTACGAGCAGTACTTC.